A single sample gave rise to the 3 T cell receptor beta chains below, sequenced in a study of CXCR3-negative and CXCR3-positive naive CD8 T cells (dated by TCRdb to the late 2010s). The sample was run on a NextSeq 550. The Human TCR Profiling Kit (MiLaboratory) was used to prepare UMI-labeled 5' RACE TRB cDNA libraries. TCRdb reprocessed the reads, and each CDR3 protein sequence is entered once, without DNA. In this sample's table one finds about 3,400 distinct CDR3 sequences. The top ten hold 2.2% of the sample. Sequenced input: naive CXCR3- CD8+ T cells from blood. The cell subset or site tag for this specimen amounts to: CD45RO-CCR7+CD27+CD95- naive CD8+ T cells lacking CXCR3 (TNR3-). These receptors were collected from a human donor in good health. Some clones in this sample may be carry-over from other donors' samples.

By frequency, this clonotype is medium-sized (0.01 to 0.1%). This CDR3 reads CSVGQVYNEQFF. This chain connects TRBV29-1 to TRBJ2-1; there is no DNA to check the TCRdb D call of TRBD1. Germline CDR1 and CDR2: SQVTM and ANQGSEA. This CDR3 has 12 residues.

This clonotype is identified as medium-sized (0.01 to 0.1%) from frequency. The CDR3 here is CASSRTSGLDTQYF. The chain couples TRBV4-3 to TRBJ2-3; TCRdb proposes TRBD2, but this gene call is untestable without DNA. The CDR3 consists of 14 residues. CDR1 and CDR2 from the germline V gene are LGHNA and YSLEER.

V usage is TRBV7-9 and J usage is TRBJ2-1; TCRdb proposes TRBD2, but this gene call is untestable without DNA. CDR1 is SEHNR, CDR2 FQNEAQ, per germline (reference sequence). The length of the CDR3 is 14 residues. CDR3 in amino acids: CASSLVVQPNEQFF. The whole variable domain, remainder taken from reference TRBV7-9 and TRBJ2-1, is DTGVSQNPRHKITKRGQNVTFRCDPISEHNRLYWYRQTLGQGPEFLTYFQNEAQLEKSRLLSDRFSAERPKGSFSTLEIQRTEQGDSAMYLCASSLVVQPNEQFFGPGTRLTVL.